The 12 T cell receptor beta chains below were found in one sample sequenced in a study of CD8 T cells in Susac syndrome. RNA amounts of roughly 0.45 to 1 ug underwent reverse transcription with random hexamers. TCRdb recomputed calls from the immunoSEQ multiplex PCR reads with MiXCR, one row per CDR3 protein. The sample holds tens of thousands of distinct CDR3 sequences, under 96% seen once. Material for sequencing was CD4+ T cells from PBMCs. The receptors here all came from a human donor with multiple sclerosis.

The V gene is TRBV7-9, the J gene TRBJ2-5, with D perhaps matching TRBD2 (5 bases). CDR3 length: 14 residues. The ends were cut back, 8 bases at V and 4 bases at J, with 17 bases in the middle. Germline CDR1 SEHNR, CDR2 FQNEAQ (reference sequence). This CDR3 reads CASAEGLGGETQYF. As DNA, the CDR3 is TGTGCCAGCGCCGAAGGTTTAGGAGGAGAGACCCAGTACTTC.

Here the CDR3 DNA reads TGTGCCAGCGCCCGAAACACTGAAGCTTTCTTT. Protein sequence: CASARNTEAFF. The V call is TRBV3-1, the J call TRBJ1-1; the D is unclear. Germline values: CDR1 LGHDT, CDR2 YNNKEL (reference sequence). V lost 8 bases, J lost 2 bases, and 6 bases lay in between. The CDR3 has 11 residues.

The chain carries TRBV11-3 and TRBJ1-6; the D gene is possibly TRBD1 (5 bases). V lost 5 bases and J 7 bases, leaving 18 bases between the germline ends. From germline, CDR1 is SGHNT and CDR2 YENEEA. The CDR3 extends over 16 amino acids. This CDR3 reads CASSNGTWFGNSPLHF. The CDR3 nucleotides are TGTGCCAGCAGCAATGGGACTTGGTTCGGAAATTCACCCCTCCACTTT.

The gene calls are TRBV9 and TRBJ1-6; a possible D gene is TRBD1 (5 bases). V gave up 0 bases and J gave up 10 bases, with 8 bases separating them. The CDR3 is made up of 13 amino acids. Germline V CDR1 and CDR2: SGDLS, YYNGEE. CDR3: CASSVVGGSPLHF. The CDR3 DNA sequence: TGTGCCAGCAGCGTAGTGGGGGGATCACCCCTCCACTTT.

This clonotype was detected once. This sequence joins TRBV15 and TRBJ2-2; no definite D call. The CDR3 covers 16 residues. V shed 0 bases and J shed 0 bases, with 8 bases lying between them. Germline-derived CDR1 and CDR2 are LNHNV and YYDKDF (reference sequence). CDR3 region: CATSRDPGSNTGELFF. CDR3 coding DNA: TGTGCCACCAGCAGAGATCCCGGCTCGAACACCGGGGAGCTGTTTTTT.

This chain joins TRBV20-1 and TRBJ1-2, with TRBD1 identical over 7 bases. This CDR3 has 15 residues. V was clipped by 1 base and J by 1 base; unmatched bases: 6. Germline CDR1 DFQATT, CDR2 SNEGSKA (reference sequence). The CDR3, as DNA: TGCAGTGCTAGAGTGGACAGGAGGGGTAACTATGGCTACACCTTC. This sequence encodes CSARVDRRGNYGYTF.

The CDR3 spells CASSLALAGDTQYF. CDR3 DNA: TGTGCCAGCAGTTTGGCTCTAGCTGGGGATACGCAGTATTTT. This chain joins TRBV12-3 or TRBV12-4 and TRBJ2-3; D might be TRBD2 (5 bases). CDR3 length equals 14 residues. Trimming left V 3 bases short and J 6 bases short, with 13 bases between.

The chain uses TRBV19 and TRBJ2-1; D is undetermined. The CDR3 has 11 residues. Germline values: CDR1 LNHDA, CDR2 SQIVND (reference sequence). Deletions cut 1 base from V and 10 bases from J, with 5 bases between. The CDR3, as DNA: TGTGCCAGTAGTATAGGGAAAGAGCAGTTCTTC. Translating it yields CASSIGKEQFF.

This chain links TRBV5-1 with TRBJ2-7; possibly TRBD2 for D (7 bases). Germline CDR1 SGHRS, CDR2 YFSETQ. V dropped 4 bases and J dropped 2 bases, with 13 bases sitting between them. CDR3 size: 14 residues. The CDR3 region has the DNA TGCGCCAGCAGCCAGGGAGGGACAACCTACGAGCAGTACTTC. Translating it yields CASSQGGTTYEQYF.

V and J are TRBV15 and TRBJ2-1, with D unresolved. Looked up from germline, CDR1 is LNHNV and CDR2 is YYDKDF (reference sequence). Trimming took off 1 base at V and 0 bases at J, with 13 bases between the two ends. This CDR3 is built from 17 residues. The CDR3 reads CATSRAPQGRSYNEQFF. In DNA form, the CDR3 reads TGTGCCACCAGCAGAGCCCCACAAGGCCGCTCCTACAATGAGCAGTTCTTC.

The V call is TRBV20-1, the J call TRBJ2-1, with TRBD2 matching 11 bases. Germline V gives CDR1 DFQATT, CDR2 SNEGSKA (reference sequence). Losses at the gene ends were 3 bases for V and 0 bases for J; bases not matched to a gene: 4. The CDR3 has 16 residues. CDR3: CSARISGGGSYNEQFF. The CDR3 region has the DNA TGCAGTGCTAGGATTAGCGGGGGGGGCTCCTACAATGAGCAGTTCTTC.

V usage is TRBV12-3 or TRBV12-4 and J usage is TRBJ2-5, with D perhaps TRBD2 (6 bases). There are 11 residues in the CDR3. Trimming pared 7 bases from V and 10 bases from J, leaving 13 bases between. The CDR3: CASTLSGLQYF. The CDR3 DNA sequence: TGTGCCAGCACCTTGAGCGGGCTCCAGTACTTC.